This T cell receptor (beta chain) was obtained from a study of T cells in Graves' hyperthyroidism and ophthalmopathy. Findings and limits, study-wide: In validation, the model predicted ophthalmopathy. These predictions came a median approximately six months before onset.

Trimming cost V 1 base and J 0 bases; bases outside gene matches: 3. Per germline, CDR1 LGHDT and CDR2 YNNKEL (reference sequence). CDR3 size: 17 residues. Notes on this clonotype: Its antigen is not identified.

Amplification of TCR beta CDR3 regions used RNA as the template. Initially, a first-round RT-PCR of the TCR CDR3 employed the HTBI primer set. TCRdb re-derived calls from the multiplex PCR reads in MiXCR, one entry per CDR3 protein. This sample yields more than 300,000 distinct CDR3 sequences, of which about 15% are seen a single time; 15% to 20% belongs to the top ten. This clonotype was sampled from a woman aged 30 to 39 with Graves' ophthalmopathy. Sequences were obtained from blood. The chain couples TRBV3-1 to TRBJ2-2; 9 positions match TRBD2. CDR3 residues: CASSQVAGGTNTGELFF. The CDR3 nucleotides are TGTGCCAGCAGCCAAGTGGCGGGGGGGACGAACACCGGGGAGCTGTTTTTT. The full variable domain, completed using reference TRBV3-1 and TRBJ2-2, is DTAVSQTPKYLVTQMGNDKSIKCEQNLGHDTMYWYKQDSKKFLKIMFSYNNKELIINETVPNRFSPKSPDKAHLNLHINSLELGDSAVYFCASSQVAGGTNTGELFFGEGSRLTVL.